This note documents a single T cell receptor beta chain sequence. The sequenced target, TCR beta, came from blood CD8+ and CD4+ T cells. This sample stems from a study of CD8 T cells in Susac syndrome. Whole-study context: Among the Susac syndrome patients sequenced, six had active disease and about 8 were in remission.

A quantity of roughly 0.5 to 1 ug RNA underwent reverse transcription using random hexamers. TCRdb reprocessed the immunoSEQ multiplex PCR reads with MiXCR, giving one entry per CDR3 protein. The profile shows 150,000 to 200,000 distinct CDR3 sequences, roughly 95% of them singletons. There are 14 residues in the CDR3. V lost 7 bases and J 1 base, leaving 13 bases between the germline ends. The germline CDR1 and CDR2 sequences are SEHNR and FQNEAQ (reference sequence). The rearrangement uses TRBV7-9 and TRBJ1-2, with D maybe TRBD1 (6 bases). The sequence came from a human donor with Susac syndrome. Sequencing used CD4+ T cells from PBMCs. The CDR3 coding sequence is TGTGCCAGCAACCGGGACATCAGTAACTATGGCTACACCTTC. Translated: CASNRDISNYGYTF. Supplemented by reference TRBV7-9 and TRBJ1-2, the full variable domain reads DTGVSQNPRHKITKRGQNVTFRCDPISEHNRLYWYRQTLGQGPEFLTYFQNEAQLEKSRLLSDRFSAERPKGSFSTLEIQRTEQGDSAMYLCASNRDISNYGYTFGSGTRLTVV.